One and the same sample provided the 8 T cell receptor beta chains below, sequenced in a study of blood T cell repertoires in COVID-19. TCRdb's copy holds only in-frame clones and misses some; the assay was immunoSEQ multiplex PCR. This table has about 86,000 clones, approximately 79% appearing once. What was sequenced was peripheral blood. These receptors all stem from a man aged 65 to 85 with acute or convalescent COVID-19.

The CDR3 loop reads CASELTGLNTEAFF. CDR3 in DNA: TGTGCCAGCGAATTGACAGGGCTGAACACTGAAGCTTTCTTT. The chain joins TRBV2 to TRBJ1-1; TRBD1 matches at 7 bases. Germline V gene sequence: CDR1 SNHLY, CDR2 FYNNEI. The CDR3 is 14 residues long. Trimming removed 8 bases from V and 0 bases from J; junction bases left unmatched: 6.

In this sample, this clone turned up a few times. The chain links TRBV7-8 to TRBJ2-2; 7 bases map to TRBD1. J gave up 1 base and V 5 bases, and 4 bases lay outside the gene matches. The germline CDR1 and CDR2 sequences are SGHVS and FQNEAQ. This CDR3 has 15 residues. The CDR3 bases are TGTGCCAGCAGCCCCAGGACAGGGAACACCGGGGAGCTGTTTTTT. Translated, it gives CASSPRTGNTGELFF.

This clone occurred a few times. V gene TRBV7-9 combines with J gene TRBJ1-4; TRBD1 is a possible D gene (5 bases). The CDR3 has 15 residues. Trimming removed 4 bases from V and 4 bases from J, with 13 bases in between. The germline V gene has CDR1 SEHNR and CDR2 FQNEAQ (reference sequence). CDR3 residues: CASSSWGEGNEKLFF. The CDR3 nucleotides read TGTGCCAGCAGCTCATGGGGGGAGGGTAATGAAAAACTGTTTTTT.

For the CDR3, the DNA is TGTGCCAGCAGCACTCGCCATGCTGGAAACACCATATATTTT. Protein product: CASSTRHAGNTIYF. J is TRBJ1-3 and V is TRBV14; D is unclear. V was clipped by 5 bases and J by 2 bases, with 10 bases between them. Germline assignment: CDR1 SGHDN and CDR2 FVKESK. The CDR3 consists of 14 residues.

Comment on this clone: Additional DNA sequences in this sample encode the identical CDR3. J is TRBJ1-5 and V is TRBV6-5; 8 nucleotides align to TRBD1. Germline-derived CDR1 and CDR2 are MNHEY and SVGAGI. The CDR3 is 13 amino acids. With V trimmed by 6 bases and J by 7 bases, 5 bases remained unmatched. The CDR3 region is CASSLTGDQPQHF. For the CDR3, the DNA is TGTGCCAGCAGCCTGACAGGGGACCAGCCCCAGCATTTT.

The V call is TRBV11-2, the J call TRBJ1-6; D gene unclear. Germline values: CDR1 SGHAT, CDR2 FQNNGV. CDR3 length: 12 residues. The V gene lost 7 bases and the J gene lost 12 bases, with 13 bases spanning the gap. The CDR3 loop is CASTPDRGPLHF. CDR3 nucleotides: TGTGCCAGCACCCCAGACCGGGGACCCCTCCACTTT.

The chain is built from TRBV7-9 and TRBJ1-6; D gene ambiguous. CDR3 length: 13 amino acids. The germline V and J ends were trimmed by 8 bases and 10 bases, with 15 bases remaining between them. From germline, CDR1 is SEHNR and CDR2 FQNEAQ (reference sequence). CDR3 in DNA: TGTGCCAGCGCACCGGTGCAGGAATCACCCCTCCACTTT. Translated: CASAPVQESPLHF.

V and J are TRBV28 and TRBJ2-1; 8 positions match TRBD1. The germline V gene encodes CDR1 MDHEN and CDR2 SYDVKM. This CDR3 spans 16 amino acids. Trimming cost V 3 bases and J 3 bases; bases outside gene matches: 7. The CDR3 bases are TGTGCCAGCAGTTTCACCGGGACAGGTAACTACAATGAGCAGTTCTTC. Protein: CASSFTGTGNYNEQFF. Supplemented by reference TRBV28 and TRBJ2-1, the full variable domain reads DVKVTQSSRYLVKRTGEKVFLECVQDMDHENMFWYRQDPGLGLRLIYFSYDVKMKEKGDIPEGYSVSREKKERFSLILESASTNQTSMYLCASSFTGTGNYNEQFFGPGTRLTVL.